Listed below are T cell receptor beta chains from one sample, sequenced in a study of OX40 agonist ivuxolimab in advanced cancers. Some clones are missing from TCRdb's copy, which holds only in-frame ones; the method was immunoSEQ multiplex PCR. The sample consists of about 19,000 clones, approximately 71% of them appearing once. This sample comprised CD4+ or CD8+ T cells sorted from blood, obtained in a trial of the OX40 agonist ivuxolimab. All receptors come from an adult with an advanced solid tumor such as melanoma, head and neck, liver or kidney cancer. Both conserved end residues are part of each CDR3.

TRBJ2-5	TRBV19	CASSPGGETQYF
TRBJ2-7	TRBV13	CASSLAVGDPPYEQYF
TRBJ1-5	TRBV4-2	CASSHETGTVNQPQHF
TRBJ2-7	TRBV10-3	CAISGREDEQYF
TRBJ2-7	TRBV28	CASSSIRLTTYEQYF
TRBJ2-2	TRBV19	CASSIPPSGELFF
TRBJ2-1	TRBV6-6	CASSPDRGLDEQFF
TRBJ2-3	TRBV19	CASSIGTGGWSDTQYF
TRBJ2-7	TRBV2	CASRDSVTYEQYF
TRBJ1-2	TRBV2	CASNIGRTGQFYGYTF
TRBJ2-7	TRBV19	CASSIAGGYEQYF
TRBJ2-7	TRBV2	CASSDGQADEQYF
TRBJ1-1	TRBV4-1	CASSQERQGGTEAFF
TRBJ2-1	TRBV14	CASSHPPSGDEQFF
TRBJ2-2	TRBV9	CASSVRRDSANTGELFF
TRBJ2-3	TRBV7-9	CASSLGQGAADTQYF
TRBJ1-6	TRBV19	CASSIVTDPGTEDSPLHF
TRBJ2-3	TRBV19	CASSPPPAGSDTQYF
-	TRBV7-9	CASSATGLKGYEQYF
TRBJ1-1	TRBV7-6	CASSLALENTEAFF
TRBJ1-6	TRBV5-6	CASSLGGQASPLHF
TRBJ2-2	TRBV6-5	CASSYAGELFF
-	TRBV7-9	CASSSSASSYEQYF
TRBJ2-3	TRBV27	CASSPLGTDTQYF
TRBJ2-1	TRBV19	CASSMGGSSYNEQFF
TRBJ2-2	TRBV7-3	CASSLNFLGPNTGELFF
TRBJ2-7	TRBV5-1	CASSLAIGGPSYEQYF
TRBJ2-4	TRBV28	CASSGIEDLAKNIQYF
TRBJ1-5	TRBV6-5	CASSRGYSNQPQHF
TRBJ1-2	TRBV28	CASSLPLGGPGYGYTF
TRBJ2-1	TRBV6-5	CASSWGQYYNEQFF
TRBJ1-1	TRBV7-2	CASSFARYQGPHTEAFF
TRBJ2-5	TRBV6-4	CASSDRVGETQYF
TRBJ2-2	TRBV7-6	CASSVTNTGELFF
TRBJ1-5	TRBV5-6	CASSLYRVSQPQHF
TRBJ2-7	TRBV5-1	CASSTETFSHEQYF
TRBJ2-3	TRBV27	CASSPWVGGPQDTQYF
TRBJ1-5	TRBV6-5	CASSYSNPGGNQPQHF
TRBJ2-5	TRBV6-5	CASSSDNHETQYF
TRBJ2-5	TRBV6-6	CASSYLLLQETQYF
TRBJ1-2	TRBV28	CASSLKVYYGYTF
TRBJ2-2	TRBV5-6	CASSHIGGASLNTGELFF
TRBJ1-1	TRBV28	CASSFSPHTEAFF
TRBJ2-7	TRBV27	CASSFSHAASYEQYF
TRBJ2-6	TRBV5-6	CASSIPLRGALSGANVLTF
TRBJ2-1	TRBV10-3	CAISESLGRVYEQFF
-	TRBV6-6	CASRVTGASYEQYF
TRBJ1-4	TRBV15	CATSRERGSNEKLFF
TRBJ2-7	TRBV15	CATSREPSYYYEQYF